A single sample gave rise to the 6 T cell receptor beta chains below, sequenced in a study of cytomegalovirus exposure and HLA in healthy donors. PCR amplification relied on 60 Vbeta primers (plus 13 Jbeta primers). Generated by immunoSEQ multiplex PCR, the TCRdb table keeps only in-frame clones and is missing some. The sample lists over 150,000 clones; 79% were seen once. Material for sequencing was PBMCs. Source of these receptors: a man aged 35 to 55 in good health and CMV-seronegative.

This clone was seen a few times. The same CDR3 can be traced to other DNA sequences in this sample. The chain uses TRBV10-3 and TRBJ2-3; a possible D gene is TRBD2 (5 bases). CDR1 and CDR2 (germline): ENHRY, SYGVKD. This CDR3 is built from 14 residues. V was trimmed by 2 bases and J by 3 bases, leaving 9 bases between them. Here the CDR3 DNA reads TGTGCCATCAGTGAGGGAGGAGCGACAGATACGCAGTATTTT. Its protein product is CAISEGGATDTQYF.

This CDR3 is CASSPGGDTYEQYF. The CDR3 DNA is TGTGCCAGCAGCCCAGGAGGGGATACCTACGAGCAGTACTTC. This sequence joins TRBV28 and TRBJ2-7, with a tentative D call TRBD2 (6 bases). The CDR3 totals 14 residues. Trimming pared 6 bases from V and 2 bases from J, leaving 14 bases between. Germline assignment: CDR1 MDHEN and CDR2 SYDVKM.

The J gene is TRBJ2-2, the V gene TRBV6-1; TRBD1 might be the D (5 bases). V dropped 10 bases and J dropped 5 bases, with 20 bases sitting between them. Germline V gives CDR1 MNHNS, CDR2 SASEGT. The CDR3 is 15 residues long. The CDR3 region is CATQVGAVGTGELFF. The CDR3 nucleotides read TGTGCCACCCAAGTTGGGGCGGTGGGTACCGGGGAGCTGTTTTTT.

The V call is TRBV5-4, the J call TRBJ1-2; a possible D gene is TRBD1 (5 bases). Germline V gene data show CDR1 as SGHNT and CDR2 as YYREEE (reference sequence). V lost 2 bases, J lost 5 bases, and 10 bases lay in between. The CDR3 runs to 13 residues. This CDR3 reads CASSLLGGYGYTF. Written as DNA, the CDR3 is TGTGCCAGCAGCTTACTGGGGGGATATGGCTACACCTTC.

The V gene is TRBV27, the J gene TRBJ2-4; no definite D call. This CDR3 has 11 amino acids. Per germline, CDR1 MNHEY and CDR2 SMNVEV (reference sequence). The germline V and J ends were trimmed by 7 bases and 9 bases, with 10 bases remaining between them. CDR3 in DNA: TGTGCCAGCACCGTCTATGGCATTCAGTACTTC. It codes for CASTVYGIQYF.

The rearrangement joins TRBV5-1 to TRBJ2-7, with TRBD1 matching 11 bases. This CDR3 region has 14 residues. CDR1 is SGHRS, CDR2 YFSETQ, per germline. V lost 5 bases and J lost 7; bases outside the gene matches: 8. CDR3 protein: CASRPGQGGREQYF. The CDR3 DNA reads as TGCGCCAGCAGGCCGGGACAGGGGGGGAGGGAGCAGTACTTC.